This T cell receptor (beta chain) was found in a study of blood T cells in healthy people across ages (dated by TCRdb to the mid-2010s). In terms of the full investigation: In model experiments, roughly one uniquely barcoded TCR beta cDNA molecule per two T cells was captured by template switching. Age-related changes in TCR beta repertoire diversity were measured in the study by deep sequencing normalized with unique cDNA molecular identifiers. Donors were grouped into four age groups: young (average 16 years), middle-aged (under 40), aged (about 60) and long-lived (just over 80). The study analyzed two additional independent replicas of 1 million unique cDNA reads from the same blood draw for two donors, one aged 18 to 29 and one aged 80 or older. Summary of the overall study and its limitations: Because the CMV infection status of the donors was unknown, age-related changes in expanded clonotypes may potentially have been confounded. Estimates of total diversity based on one million sequenced T cells were considered lower bounds and underestimates. Conclusive comparison of naive and antigen-experienced compartments was prevented by the profiling of bulk unsorted PBMCs. Observed TCR beta diversity per million T cells fell roughly linearly with age, and a significant reduction was already apparent by age around 40. Compared with the aged group, the long-lived group had more naive CD4+ T cells, fewer expanded clones and increased TCR diversity, suggesting age selection. The percentage of naive T cells measured by flow cytometry correlated strongly with observed TCR beta diversity.

This clonotype was found a few times. Its antigen is currently not known. Base qualities are not recorded, but no much larger clone differs from it by a single base. Including the terminal cysteine and phenylalanine, the CDR3 comprises 14 residues. Kept here is only the CDR3 DNA, which spans 42 bases and is read in frame from base 1. The germline V gene provides CDR1 SGHVS and CDR2 FQNEAQ. V loses 8 bases of germline sequence and J loses 1 base, and the interval between the two ends is 12 bases. The 39 donors, aged about 6 to 100 years, were systemically healthy Caucasian individuals from Russia. Each donor gave roughly 9 milliliters of peripheral blood, drawn into EDTA-treated Vacutainer tubes. PBMCs were isolated by Ficoll-Paque density-gradient centrifugation, with at least 6 million obtained per sample. Trizol reagent was used to extract total RNA from PBMCs, with at least 5 micrograms per sample. The percentages of naive CD45RAhigh/CD27high T cells were determined by flow cytometry on a PBMC aliquot from every donor.

Receptor libraries were prepared by 5' RACE. TCRdb lists the instrument as Illumina HiSeq 2500. A second roughly 6 to 12 cycle PCR used a sample-barcoded 5' primer and a J-beta primer mix. A template-switch 5' adaptor carrying 12 random nucleotides introduced a unique molecular identifier onto each TCR beta cDNA molecule. Each sample yielded at least 2.5 million CDR3-containing paired-end reads. First-strand cDNA synthesis was performed from all RNA using the Mint cDNA synthesis kit, with priming by a TRBC-specific oligonucleotide. After uracil-DNA glycosylase treatment, a first 18-cycle PCR used universal primers M1SS and BC2_uni_R on all cDNA. Processing in the source paper ran as follows. For normalization, 1 million high-quality reads, each with a distinct molecular identifier, were randomly selected from each sample. Reads sharing molecular identifiers were discarded rather than binned into consensus sequences. MiTCR, set to a Q25 quality threshold and the strictest error-elimination algorithm, was used for CDR3 identification, clonotype clustering and error correction. A nonparametric unseen species model with Euler transformation was used to estimate lower-bound total TCR beta diversity. TCRdb took the public reads, trimmed them with fastp at Q25, ran MiXCR for clone calling and kept in-frame beta chains. Identical CDR3 proteins give one entry, which carries the most common genes and DNA. The V and J calls were not made by the authors but by TCRdb's processing. This sample gives about 1 million distinct CDR3 sequences in total; around 25% of them show up just once. Less than 0.85% of the sample belongs to the ten largest clones.

This sample also appeared in a second study, on T cells of mothers and their children. As the second publication notes: Nine systemically healthy Caucasian individuals, comprising three mothers and their six children, were included as donors. cDNA synthesis used all of the extracted RNA, with roughly 1.5 ug of RNA in each 15 ul reaction. Sample barcodes and 2-4 random nucleotides were added via the M1S primer in the second PCR. Over 8 million TCR beta CDR3 reads came from each mother, compared with approximately 2.8 million reads from each child. TCR recombination output is similarly shaped by thymic selection in related and unrelated pairs, with a minor effect exerted by inherited differences. Normalized repertoire overlap was always found to be slightly, but never significantly, higher in related mother-child pairs than in unrelated mother-child pairs. With a sensitivity of approximately 100 clones per million clonotypes, no persistent microchimeric T cell clones were detected. In the study, deep NGS was used to compare the TCR beta repertoires of mothers and children, and features distinguishing related mother-child pairs from unrelated individuals were sought. The mean age was roughly 36 +/- 4 years for the mothers and about 12 +/- 4 years for the children. After adapter ligation was performed with NEBNext reagents, the libraries were sequenced on an Illumina HiSeq 2000 with 100+100 nt paired-end reads. To prevent cross-contamination, the mother and child libraries were prepared one month apart and sequenced in separate runs. Between roughly 450,000 and 2,000,000 distinct TCR beta clonotypes were identified per donor. Naive TCR beta clonotypes were estimated from low-frequency clonotypes matched to each donor's FACS-determined naive share, without sorting.

This sequence uses TRBV7-8 and TRBJ1-5; the D gene is not confidently resolved. The sequence derives from a girl aged 2-10 years in good health. Material for sequencing was blood. The bases are TGTGCCAGCGGCGGGCAGAGCAGCAATCAGCCCCAGCATTTT. Translated, this is CASGGQSSNQPQHF.